There are a few counts of the clone carrying this T cell receptor beta chain. The sample comes from a study of shared T cell receptors in the human thymus. CDR1 and CDR2 (germline): MNHNS, SASEGT. This CDR3 spans 14 amino acids. V was pared by 5 bases and J by 0 bases, with 8 bases between. Assay used: immunoSEQ multiplex PCR; TCRdb lists only in-frame clones, some missing. The table shows hundreds of thousands of clones, with 70% to 90% occurring only once. These same data were also listed under a study on human thymus T cells.

The gene calls are TRBV6-1 and TRBJ1-5; TRBD1 is a possible D gene (5 bases). The sequenced sample consisted of thymocytes. The sequence derives from a girl under three years old with a congenital heart defect. CDR3 bases: TGTGCCAGCAGTAAGGGGTATAGCAATCAGCCCCAGCATTTT. Translated, it gives CASSKGYSNQPQHF.